The 27 T cell receptor beta chains reported below all come from one sample, sequenced in a study of shared clonotypes between healthy human individuals. This table comes from immunoSEQ multiplex PCR, and its TCRdb copy is limited to in-frame clones, with some not included. The sample yields 450,000 to 600,000 clones, about 80% seen once. The source material was PBMCs. The receptors derive from a woman between 40 and 55 years old in good health. Some clones in this sample may be carry-over from other donors' samples.

This chain connects TRBV6-1 to TRBJ1-1; D ambiguous. From germline, CDR1 is MNHNS and CDR2 SASEGT. This CDR3 region has 13 residues. The ends were cut back, 4 bases at V and 2 bases at J, with 8 bases in the middle. The DNA for the CDR3 is TGTGCCAGCAGTGGGAGATCAAACACTGAAGCTTTCTTT. It codes for CASSGRSNTEAFF.

This clone was counted a single time. The J gene is TRBJ2-5, the V gene TRBV27; D remains ambiguous. CDR1 and CDR2 (germline): MNHEY, SMNVEV (reference sequence). The CDR3 is 13 amino acids. Trimming removed 5 bases at V and 6 bases at J, with 13 bases between. In DNA form, the CDR3 reads TGTGCCAGCAGTCTGTGGGTAGGGAAGACCCAGTACTTC. It is translated as CASSLWVGKTQYF.

This sequence joins TRBV11-2 and TRBJ2-7; D is unresolved. The CDR3 sequence is 14 residues long. V was clipped by 1 base and J by 0 bases, with 7 bases between them. Germline CDR1 is SGHAT and CDR2 is FQNNGV. In nucleotides, the CDR3 is TGTGCCAGCAGCTTAGGGTCGCACTCCTACGAGCAGTACTTC. Translation gives CASSLGSHSYEQYF.

The gene calls are TRBV10-1 and TRBJ2-1; TRBD2 matches at 9 bases. The CDR3 has 19 residues. Germline trimming cut 3 bases from V and 6 bases from J; bases unmatched to any gene: 18. Germline V lookup: CDR1 WNHNN, CDR2 SYGVQD (reference sequence). The CDR3 sequence: CASSDVRGMREGPGNEQFF. The CDR3, as DNA: TGCGCCAGCAGTGATGTGAGGGGAATGCGGGAGGGCCCTGGCAATGAGCAGTTCTTC.

To note about this clone: Given a much more abundant clone one base away, this may be a read error. This chain links TRBV20-1 with TRBJ1-5; D unclear. The germline gives CDR1 DFQATT, CDR2 SNEGSKA (reference sequence). CDR3 size: 11 residues. CDR3 region: CSASGNQPQRF. In DNA, the CDR3 is TGCAGTGCTAGTGGGAATCAGCCCCAGCGTTTT.

The J gene is TRBJ1-1, the V gene TRBV5-6; TRBD1 might be the D (5 bases). The germline V and J ends were trimmed by 4 bases and 4 bases, with 14 bases remaining between them. The CDR3 sequence is 14 residues long. Germline V gene sequence: CDR1 SGHDT, CDR2 YYEEEE. The CDR3 DNA follows: TGTGCCAGCAGCACCCCCAGGGAGGGCACTGAAGCTTTCTTT. This translates into CASSTPREGTEAFF.

The chain couples TRBV27 to TRBJ2-2; D remains ambiguous. V lost 10 bases and J lost 4, with 13 bases in between. Germline V CDR1 and CDR2: MNHEY, SMNVEV (reference sequence). This CDR3 has 13 amino acids. In DNA, the CDR3 is TGTGCCACCCGACGTAGTCCCACCGGGGAGCTGTTTTTT. Protein sequence: CATRRSPTGELFF.

The chain joins TRBV6-1 to TRBJ2-6, with D uncertain. The CDR3 has 18 residues. The V gene lost 2 bases and the J gene lost 0 bases, with 14 bases spanning the gap. Germline V lookup: CDR1 MNHNS, CDR2 SASEGT. CDR3 sequence reads: CASSEQKTSASGANVLTF. Here the CDR3 DNA reads TGTGCCAGCAGTGAACAGAAGACGTCTGCCTCTGGGGCCAACGTCCTGACTTTC.

The CDR3 spells CASSSNTGGFGEKLFF. DNA of the CDR3: TGTGCCAGCAGCTCCAACACAGGGGGCTTCGGTGAAAAACTGTTTTTT. The V and J genes are TRBV7-8 and TRBJ1-4, with TRBD1 matching 9 bases. With 4 bases clipped from V and 7 bases from J, the junction kept 10 bases outside the gene matches. Germline CDR1 SGHVS, CDR2 FQNEAQ. This CDR3 has 16 amino acids. Variable domain in full (rest from reference TRBV7-8 and TRBJ1-4): GAGVSQSPRYKVAKRGQDVALRCDPISGHVSLFWYQQALGQGPEFLTYFQNEAQLDKSGLPSDRFFAERPEGSVSTLKIQRTQQEDSAVYLCASSSNTGGFGEKLFFGSGTQLSVL.

This clone was found once. The CDR3 coding sequence is TGTGCCAGCAGCTTCGACGGGACTCACAATGAGCAGTTCTTC. Amino acid sequence: CASSFDGTHNEQFF. This rearrangement joins TRBV7-3 to TRBJ2-1; D perhaps matches TRBD2 (6 bases). Trimming stripped 3 bases from V and 5 bases from J, with 11 bases between. Germline CDR1 SGHTA, CDR2 FQGTGA. The CDR3 consists of 14 residues.

DNA of the CDR3: TGTGCCAGCAGCTTGGGGGGACTAGCGGGAGACTACAATGAGCAGTTCTTC. As protein: CASSLGGLAGDYNEQFF. V is TRBV5-4 and J is TRBJ2-1, with 14 bases lining up with TRBD2. CDR3 size: 17 residues. Germline lookup yields CDR1 SGHNT and CDR2 YYREEE (reference sequence). With 0 bases clipped from V and 3 bases from J, the junction kept 2 bases outside the gene matches. The entire variable domain, with the rest obtained from reference TRBV5-4 and TRBJ2-1, is as follows: ETGVTQSPTHLIKTRGQQVTLRCSSQSGHNTVSWYQQALGQGPQFIFQYYREEENGRGNFPPRFSGLQFPNYSSELNVNALELDDSALYLCASSLGGLAGDYNEQFFGPGTRLTVL.

The genes are TRBV5-5 and TRBJ2-7; D is perhaps TRBD1 (6 bases). V was clipped by 3 bases and J by 2 bases, with 12 bases between them. Per the germline V gene, CDR1 is SGHKS and CDR2 is YYEKEE (reference sequence). The CDR3 is 14 residues long. The CDR3 nucleotides read TGTGCCAGCAGCTCGGACAGTCGGGCCTACGAGCAGTACTTC. Translated, it gives CASSSDSRAYEQYF.

The CDR3 DNA reads TGTGCCAGTAGTTCTAGGACTAGCGGTAACACAGATACGCAGTATTTT. Protein: CASSSRTSGNTDTQYF. The chain couples TRBV19 to TRBJ2-3; 10 nucleotides align to TRBD2. The V gene end was trimmed by 5 bases and the J gene end by 2 bases; junction bases not matched to a gene: 7. The CDR3 consists of 16 residues. Germline V gene lookup returns CDR1 LNHDA and CDR2 SQIVND (reference sequence). Looking up the rest from reference TRBV19 and TRBJ2-3 gives the full variable domain: DGGITQSPKYLFRKEGQNVTLSCEQNLNHDAMYWYRQDPGQGLRLIYYSQIVNDFQKGDIAEGYSVSREKKESFPLTVTSAQKNPTAFYLCASSSRTSGNTDTQYFGPGTRLTVL.

The V and J genes are TRBV12-5 and TRBJ1-2; 8 bases are shared with TRBD1. V shed 7 bases, J shed 1 base, and the junction held 2 bases outside the gene matches. CDR1 and CDR2 from the germline V gene are LGHNT and FRNRAP. This CDR3 is 13 amino acids long. The DNA for the CDR3 is TGTGCTAGTGCCGGACAGGGTAACTATGGCTACACCTTC. Protein: CASAGQGNYGYTF.

Of note for this clone: With a much larger clone just one base away, this may be a read error. The rearrangement links TRBV11-2 to TRBJ1-2; D remains unclear. V shed 0 bases and J shed 4 bases, with 9 bases lying between them. Germline CDR1 is SGHAT and CDR2 is FQNNGV. CDR3 length: 14 residues. This chain's CDR3 is CASSLEQPGYGYTF. CDR3 sequence (DNA): TGTGCCAGCAGCTTAGAACAGCCTGGCTATGGCTACACCTTC.

J is TRBJ2-1 and V is TRBV28; the match to TRBD2 covers 9 bases. Per germline, CDR1 MDHEN and CDR2 SYDVKM. V dropped 0 bases and J dropped 5; count of bases not matched to a gene: 2. CDR3 length equals 15 residues. The CDR3 loop reads CASSLWREGDNEQFF. The CDR3 coding sequence is TGTGCCAGCAGTTTATGGCGGGAGGGAGACAATGAGCAGTTCTTC.

Here the CDR3 reads CASKRRTSGNYEQYF. CDR3 nucleotides: TGTGCCAGCAAAAGGAGGACTAGCGGGAACTACGAGCAGTACTTC. The rearrangement joins TRBV6-5 to TRBJ2-7, with 12 bases matching TRBD2. J was trimmed by 3 bases and V by 7 bases; bases with no gene match: 7. The CDR3 sequence is 15 residues long. Germline CDR1 is MNHEY and CDR2 is SVGAGI.

This clone was seen only once. The CDR3 sequence: CASSPAVGQSYEQYF. In DNA, the CDR3 is TGTGCCAGCAGCCCCGCGGTGGGACAGTCCTACGAGCAGTACTTC. The gene calls are TRBV4-2 and TRBJ2-7; 7 nucleotides align to TRBD1. V gave up 4 bases and J gave up 1 base; unmatched junction bases: 7. The CDR3 is 15 amino acids. From germline, CDR1 is LGHNA and CDR2 YNFKEQ.

The table lists this clone with a few counts. V and J are TRBV6-1 and TRBJ2-7, with D possibly TRBD2 on 5 matching bases. V was trimmed by 0 bases and J by 6 bases, leaving 12 bases between them. The CDR3 runs to 14 residues. Germline CDR1 reads MNHNS; CDR2 reads SASEGT. This chain's CDR3 is CASSEAGDKAEQYF. Written as DNA, the CDR3 is TGTGCCAGCAGTGAAGCGGGAGACAAGGCCGAGCAGTACTTC.

The gene calls are TRBV11-2 and TRBJ2-1, with D uncertain. This CDR3 is 13 amino acids long. Germline assignment: CDR1 SGHAT and CDR2 FQNNGV. The V and J ends lost 5 bases and 1 base respectively, with 6 bases between them. The DNA of the CDR3 is TGTGCCAGCAGCGCGACATCCTACAATGAGCAGTTCTTC. This encodes CASSATSYNEQFF.

This clone has ten or more counts. The chain carries TRBV4-3 and TRBJ2-7, with a tentative D call TRBD1 (5 bases). Germline V gene lookup returns CDR1 LGHNA and CDR2 YSLEER. The CDR3 is 15 residues long. Trimming removed 0 bases at V and 2 bases at J, with 11 bases between. In DNA, the CDR3 is TGCGCCAGCAGCCAAGATACCCAGGGCCCCTACGAGCAGTACTTC. This translates into CASSQDTQGPYEQYF.

The chain couples TRBV28 to TRBJ2-1, with TRBD2 matching over 12 bases. CDR1 is MDHEN and CDR2 is SYDVKM in the germline V gene. The CDR3 extends over 19 amino acids. Trimming took 5 bases from V and 8 from J; bases not matched to a gene: 19. The CDR3 spells CASSRTSGDPERRRYEQFF. CDR3 bases: TGTGCCAGCAGTCGGACTAGCGGGGACCCTGAAAGGCGTCGGTATGAGCAGTTCTTC.

The chain uses TRBV6-4 and TRBJ1-5; 10 bases match TRBD1. Germline-derived CDR1 and CDR2 are MRHNA and SNTAGT. V gave up 3 bases and J gave up 10 bases; unmatched junction bases: 6. CDR3 length: 14 amino acids. The CDR3 DNA sequence: TGTGCCAGCAGTGAAGGGACAGGGGTTACCCCCCAGCATTTT. This encodes CASSEGTGVTPQHF.

The V gene is TRBV27, the J gene TRBJ2-5; tentatively, D is TRBD2 (6 bases). Trimming cost V 5 bases and J 4 bases, with 14 bases left between them. This CDR3 comprises 14 residues. Germline values: CDR1 MNHEY, CDR2 SMNVEV (reference sequence). This CDR3 reads CASSPGGPGETQYF. CDR3 nucleotide sequence: TGTGCCAGCAGTCCCGGAGGGCCGGGAGAGACCCAGTACTTC.

This clone was seen once. The rearrangement links TRBV10-2 to TRBJ2-1; 7 nucleotides line up with TRBD2. The ends lost 6 bases at V and 9 bases at J; junction bases unmatched: 8. Germline CDR1 and CDR2: WSHSY and SAAADI. The CDR3 runs 13 residues. The CDR3 DNA reads as TGCGCCAGCAGGCGGGGACTATTCCTTGAGCAGTTCTTC. Protein product: CASRRGLFLEQFF.

The chain combines TRBV6-1 with TRBJ1-1; D remains unclear. Germline CDR1 reads MNHNS; CDR2 reads SASEGT. The CDR3 spans 14 residues. V lost 0 bases, J lost 3 bases, and 8 bases lay in between. The CDR3 is CASSEALYDTEAFF. CDR3 in DNA: TGTGCCAGCAGTGAAGCGCTCTACGACACTGAAGCTTTCTTT.

The chain carries TRBV10-3 and TRBJ1-6; TRBD1 matches 10 bases. Per the germline V gene, CDR1 is ENHRY and CDR2 is SYGVKD. The CDR3 has 15 residues. Trimming took 3 bases from V and 10 from J; bases not matched to a gene: 6. The CDR3 here is CAISEGTGVGSPLHF. The CDR3 DNA reads TGTGCCATCAGTGAAGGGACAGGGGTAGGCTCACCCCTCCACTTT.